This T cell receptor (beta chain) was sequenced for a study of T cells after yellow fever vaccination. In the study overall: The authors prepared low-cell-number fractions using SMART-Seq v4 Ultra Low Input.

The CDR3 spans 12 residues. The ends were cut back, 3 bases at V and 8 bases at J, with 8 bases in the middle. Universal primer sites and UMIs were introduced during 5'RACE template-switching synthesis of TCR cDNA. From the 5' RACE reads, TCRdb called clonotypes with MiXCR, one entry per CDR3 protein. In the table there are around 500,000 distinct CDR3 sequences, 21% of which are singletons. Sequences were derived from PBMCs, sampled 21 days after the first yellow fever vaccination. This rearrangement joins TRBV12-3 or TRBV12-4 to TRBJ2-1, with TRBD2 as a possible D gene (6 bases). This TCR came from a man aged 18 to 29 who received the YFV17D yellow fever vaccine. The chain's CDR3 is CASSFGGYEQFF. CDR3 nucleotides: TGTGCCAGCAGTTTTGGGGGGTATGAGCAGTTCTTC.